The 27 T cell receptor beta chains below were found in one sample sequenced in a study of regulatory T cells in long-lasting Graves disease. Arm-PCR with iRepertoire HTBI primers amplified the CDR3 regions for these TCR beta libraries. TCRdb analysed the multiplex PCR reads with MiXCR anew, one entry per CDR3 protein. Of about 620,000 distinct CDR3 sequences listed, about 15% are singletons. The time point was: newly diagnosed GD, antithyroid drugs for less than 3 months. RNA from PBMCs was the source of the TCR library. This same sample was also part of a study on T cells in Graves' hyperthyroidism and ophthalmopathy.

This material consisted of peripheral blood mononuclear cells (PBMCs), taken at new diagnosis, from a patient treated with antithyroid drugs. Receptor source: a woman in her twenties or thirties with Graves disease.

About this clonotype itself: At one end, the junction sequence differs from germline, possibly due to a read error. The chain couples TRBV10-3 to TRBJ1-5; D remains ambiguous. This CDR3 is built from 13 residues. Germline V gene lookup returns CDR1 ENHRY and CDR2 SYGVKD. CDR3 sequence: CAIRTSADQPRHF. CDR3 nucleotides: TGTGCCATCCGTACGTCGGCTGATCAGCCCCGGCATTTT.

This chain uses TRBV28 with TRBJ2-3; D not certain. V gave up 8 bases and J gave up 2 bases, with 11 bases separating them. The CDR3 runs to 13 residues. Germline V gene data show CDR1 as MDHEN and CDR2 as SYDVKM. CDR3 residues: CASRRPFTDTQYF. CDR3 in DNA: TGTGCCAGCCGCCGGCCTTTCACAGATACGCAGTATTTT.

The chain has TRBV3-1 and TRBJ2-5, with TRBD2 identical over 11 bases. The length of the CDR3 is 14 residues. The trim removed 4 bases at V and 8 bases at J, leaving 6 bases unmatched. Germline CDR1 LGHDT, CDR2 YNNKEL (reference sequence). The CDR3 bases are TGTGCCAGCAGCCCGGGACTAGCGGAAACAACCCAGTACTTC. Translating gives CASSPGLAETTQYF.

The count of this clonotype is one. This sequence may be a read error, since a much larger clone differs from it by one base. CDR3: CAGSRGGSMNTEAFF. The DNA of the CDR3 is TGTGCCGGCAGTCGTGGAGGATCAATGAACACTGAAGCTTTCTTT. V usage is TRBV6-2 or TRBV6-3 and J usage is TRBJ1-1; D remains unclear. The germline CDR1 and CDR2 sequences are MNHEY and SVGEGT. This CDR3 spans 15 amino acids.

The rearrangement links TRBV4-1 to TRBJ2-7; the D gene is possibly TRBD2 (5 bases). There are 15 residues in the CDR3. Trimming cost V 4 bases and J 4 bases, with 17 bases left between them. Germline V gene lookup returns CDR1 MGHRA and CDR2 YSYEKL. CDR3 residues: CASSPGGLELYEQYF. In DNA form, the CDR3 reads TGCGCCAGCAGCCCCGGTGGACTGGAACTATACGAGCAGTACTTC.

This clonotype was counted many times. The chain uses TRBV27 and TRBJ1-4; D is undetermined. In germline, CDR1 is MNHEY, CDR2 SMNVEV (reference sequence). The V gene lost 2 bases and the J gene lost 7 bases, with 11 bases spanning the gap. The length of the CDR3 is 14 residues. Here the CDR3 DNA reads TGTGCCAGCAGTTTAAAGGGTTTAGGTGAAAAACTGTTTTTT. This gives the protein CASSLKGLGEKLFF.

The V call is TRBV11-3, the J call TRBJ2-7, with 9 bases fitting TRBD1. V lost 4 bases, J lost 3 bases, and 7 bases stayed unmatched. The germline V gene has CDR1 SGHNT and CDR2 YENEEA. The CDR3 extends over 15 amino acids. Here the CDR3 DNA reads TGTGCCAGCAGCTCGGGACAGGGAGGAGTCTACGAGCAGTACTTC. It specifies CASSSGQGGVYEQYF.

This clonotype was recorded many times. This chain joins TRBV6-2 or TRBV6-3 and TRBJ1-6; 7 nucleotides agree with TRBD1. Germline V gene lookup returns CDR1 MNHEY and CDR2 SVGEGT. The CDR3 is made up of 16 amino acids. The V segment lost 8 bases and the J segment 0 bases; nucleotides outside the gene matches: 7. The CDR3 nucleotides are TGTGCCAGCGAGAAGGGGGCCAGCTCCTATAATTCACCCCTCCACTTT. It encodes CASEKGASSYNSPLHF.

V usage is TRBV20-1 and J usage is TRBJ2-3; 11 bases match TRBD2. The CDR3 covers 14 residues. Germline CDR1 and CDR2: DFQATT and SNEGSKA (reference sequence). V dropped 3 bases and J dropped 4; count of bases not matched to a gene: 3. Written as DNA, the CDR3 is TGCAGTGCTAGCAGTAGCGGGAGGGCAGATACGCAGTATTTT. Protein product: CSASSSGRADTQYF.

Many counts were recorded for this clonotype. The chain couples TRBV6-5 to TRBJ2-7, with 10 bases that match TRBD2. The CDR3 covers 18 residues. Trimming at V came to 1 base and at J to 0 bases, leaving 9 bases not matched to a gene. From germline, CDR1 is MNHEY and CDR2 SVGAGI. As DNA, the CDR3 is TGTGCCAGCAGTTACTTGGAAGTTCCTAGCGGGAGCTCCTACGAGCAGTACTTC. Its protein is CASSYLEVPSGSSYEQYF.

This sequence joins TRBV6-1 and TRBJ1-6, with a weak D call TRBD1 (6 bases). This CDR3 comprises 13 residues. V was trimmed by 8 bases and J by 11 bases, leaving 16 bases between them. Germline loops: CDR1 MNHNS, CDR2 SASEGT. The CDR3 DNA reads TGTGCCAGCGGGTTCCAGGGGTTTACACCCCTCCACTTT. It encodes CASGFQGFTPLHF.

The table lists this clonotype with many counts. The CDR3, as DNA: TGTGCCAGCAGTGACTTTTCTGGCTACACCTTC. This codes for CASSDFSGYTF. This sequence joins TRBV2 and TRBJ1-2, with D uncertain. V was shortened by 3 bases and J by 7 bases, with 6 bases between the two germline ends. The CDR3 runs to 11 residues. Germline V gene data show CDR1 as SNHLY and CDR2 as FYNNEI.

The table lists this clonotype with a few counts. The V call is TRBV9, the J call TRBJ2-3, with 7 bases aligning to TRBD2. The CDR3 is made up of 17 amino acids. Germline CDR1 SGDLS, CDR2 YYNGEE. The V segment lost 4 bases and the J segment 0 bases; nucleotides outside the gene matches: 11. For the CDR3, the DNA is TGTGCCAGCAGCTCGAGTTCGGGGAGGGATAGCACAGATACGCAGTATTTT. Translated, it gives CASSSSSGRDSTDTQYF.

This clonotype showed up just a few times. This chain uses TRBV5-1 with TRBJ2-5; 7 nucleotides align to TRBD2. The germline gives CDR1 SGHRS, CDR2 YFSETQ. V was clipped by 3 bases and J by 4 bases; unmatched bases: 12. CDR3 length: 16 residues. The CDR3 DNA sequence: TGCGCCAGCAGCTACGCCGGGGAGGGAGTTGGAGAGACCCAGTACTTC. Its translation is CASSYAGEGVGETQYF.

This clonotype was recorded at least ten times. The V and J genes are TRBV15 and TRBJ1-1; no firm D call. Trimming removed 4 bases at V and 8 bases at J, with 8 bases between. The length of the CDR3 is 11 residues. Germline CDR1 and CDR2: LNHNV and YYDKDF (reference sequence). In DNA, the CDR3 is TGTGCCACCAGCACCACCCAAGAAGCTTTCTTT. This gives the protein CATSTTQEAFF. Full variable domain (outside the CDR3, taken from reference TRBV15 and TRBJ1-1): DAMVIQNPRYQVTQFGKPVTLSCSQTLNHNVMYWYQQKSSQAPKLLFHYYDKDFNNEADTPDNFQSRRPNTSFCFLDIRSPGLGDTAMYLCATSTTQEAFFGQGTRLTVV.

The rearrangement uses TRBV5-1 and TRBJ2-1; D unclear. Trimming shortened V by 1 base and J by 3 bases, and 11 bases separated the two germline ends. The germline CDR1 and CDR2 sequences are SGHRS and YFSETQ. This CDR3 region has 15 residues. The CDR3 spells CASSLIVDNYNEQFF. The CDR3 DNA reads TGCGCCAGCAGCTTGATCGTAGACAACTACAATGAGCAGTTCTTC.

This clonotype has a handful of counts. The chain links TRBV28 to TRBJ1-2, with a possible D match to TRBD1 (6 bases). With 4 bases removed from V and 3 bases from J, the gap between germline ends came to 18 bases. The CDR3 length is 16 residues. In germline, CDR1 is MDHEN, CDR2 SYDVKM. Here the CDR3 reads CASSSPGQGFDYGYTF. The CDR3 DNA is TGTGCCAGCAGTTCCCCGGGCCAGGGGTTCGACTATGGCTACACCTTC.

The chain carries TRBV2 and TRBJ2-3; D perhaps matches TRBD2 (5 bases). The V gene's germline CDR1 is SNHLY and CDR2 FYNNEI. The germline V and J ends were trimmed by 11 bases and 2 bases, with 8 bases remaining between them. The CDR3 length is 11 residues. CDR3 sequence (DNA): TGTGCCGCTCGGGACACAGATACGCAGTATTTT. Its protein product is CAARDTDTQYF.

The V gene is TRBV29-1, the J gene TRBJ1-3; no definite D call. The CDR3 totals 14 residues. Germline V gene data show CDR1 as SQVTM and CDR2 as ANQGSEA. V gave up 1 base and J gave up 0 bases, with 7 bases separating them. CDR3 amino acids: CSVEGVNSGNTIYF. CDR3 DNA sequence: TGCAGCGTTGAAGGAGTGAACTCTGGAAACACCATATATTTT.

The chain recombines TRBV6-2 or TRBV6-3 with TRBJ2-6; possible D gene TRBD1, 6 bases. The V gene's germline CDR1 is MNHEY and CDR2 SVGEGT. This CDR3 is 18 amino acids long. Trimming took off 0 bases at V and 0 bases at J, with 12 bases between the two ends. CDR3 bases: TGTGCCAGCAGTTACTCTGGACAGCTAGTCTCTGGGGCCAACGTCCTGACTTTC. Amino acid sequence: CASSYSGQLVSGANVLTF.

The sample holds many counts of this clonotype. The rearrangement uses TRBV10-3 and TRBJ2-3; D may be TRBD1 (6 bases). Germline V lookup: CDR1 ENHRY, CDR2 SYGVKD. The CDR3 extends over 12 amino acids. Trimming removed 8 bases from V and 2 bases from J, with 8 bases in between. Here the CDR3 DNA reads TGTGCCATCCAGGGGCTCACAGATACGCAGTATTTT. It is translated as CAIQGLTDTQYF.

This clonotype was picked up many times. This chain uses TRBV7-9 with TRBJ2-1, with D perhaps assigned TRBD1 or TRBD2 (5 bases each). The V end was cut by 1 base, the J end by 8 bases, with 15 bases between. CDR1 is SEHNR, CDR2 FQNEAQ, per germline (reference sequence). The CDR3 is made up of 15 amino acids. CDR3: CASSLGIRDGDEQFF. The CDR3 DNA is TGTGCCAGCAGCTTAGGAATCCGGGACGGGGATGAGCAGTTCTTC. Drawing the rest from reference TRBV7-9 and TRBJ2-1, the complete variable domain is DTGVSQNPRHKITKRGQNVTFRCDPISEHNRLYWYRQTLGQGPEFLTYFQNEAQLEKSRLLSDRFSAERPKGSFSTLEIQRTEQGDSAMYLCASSLGIRDGDEQFFGPGTRLTVL.

This clonotype occurred many times. J is TRBJ2-4 and V is TRBV7-2; D not resolved. Germline V CDR1 and CDR2: SGHTA, FQGNSA. Trimming shortened V by 5 bases and J by 0 bases, and 14 bases separated the two germline ends. There are 16 residues in the CDR3. CDR3 bases: TGTGCCAGCAGCCCCGGACCCGGCCTAGCCAAAAACATTCAGTACTTC. It is translated as CASSPGPGLAKNIQYF.

There are a few counts of this clonotype. This rearrangement joins TRBV6-1 to TRBJ2-2; possibly TRBD2 for D (6 bases). The CDR3 spans 18 residues. Germline-derived CDR1 and CDR2 are MNHNS and SASEGT. Trimming took 6 bases from V and 0 from J, leaving 20 bases between them. In nucleotides, the CDR3 is TGTGCCAGCAGGCACCTCTGGGGGGACCCATCGAACACCGGGGAGCTGTTTTTT. This codes for CASRHLWGDPSNTGELFF.

J is TRBJ2-7 and V is TRBV28; D ambiguous. With 8 bases removed from V and 4 bases from J, the gap between germline ends came to 15 bases. The CDR3 sequence is 13 residues long. Germline CDR1 and CDR2: MDHEN and SYDVKM. CDR3 nucleotide sequence: TGTGCCAGCGGCCAATCGCATGGATACGAGCAGTACTTC. It yields the protein CASGQSHGYEQYF.

This clonotype has at least ten counts. The V call is TRBV7-6, the J call TRBJ2-3; no reliable D call. The V end lost 2 bases, the J end lost 0 bases, and 15 bases lay between the germline ends. CDR3 length equals 17 residues. Germline values: CDR1 SGHVS, CDR2 FNYEAQ. The chain's CDR3 is CASSLTALSSSTDTQYF. The CDR3 DNA sequence: TGTGCCAGCAGCTTAACGGCCCTAAGCTCAAGCACAGATACGCAGTATTTT.

CDR3 protein: CASSQSGWGDRSNEQFF. CDR3 sequence (DNA): TGCGCCAGCAGCCAATCCGGATGGGGGGACAGGTCGAATGAGCAGTTCTTC. The chain joins TRBV4-1 to TRBJ2-1, with 8 bases aligning to TRBD1. With V trimmed by 2 bases and J by 7 bases, 13 bases remained unmatched. The CDR3 runs to 17 residues. CDR1 is MGHRA and CDR2 is YSYEKL in the germline V gene.